What follows describes a single T cell receptor (beta chain). Its antigen is unidentified. This specimen comes from a study of cytomegalovirus exposure and HLA in healthy donors. General study results and limits: Most TCR beta V segments were productive about 90% or about 30% of the time in an earlier analysis. Within a later analysis, the majority of CMV-associated TCR beta chains appeared HLA-restricted.

The study ran its PCR with 60 Vbeta and 13 Jbeta primers. The assay was immunoSEQ multiplex PCR, and TCRdb's table has in-frame clones only and misses some. The table lists 170,000 or so clones, approximately 78% of them singletons. The CDR3 runs 13 residues. Germline CDR1 and CDR2: KGHSH and LQKENI. V was cut by 2 bases and J by 7 bases, with 12 bases left in between. There were likely unrecorded immune exposures, though donors were nominally healthy when sampled. The V gene is TRBV18, the J gene TRBJ2-7; weak D call: TRBD1 (5 bases). Sequences were obtained from PBMCs. This TCR derives from a woman between 35 and 50 years old in good health and CMV-seronegative. CDR3 sequence reads: CASSPSDSSEQYF. In nucleotides, the CDR3 is TGTGCCAGCTCACCAAGTGACAGTTCAGAGCAGTACTTC. The complete variable domain, with remaining parts taken from reference TRBV18 and TRBJ2-7, reads NAGVMQNPRHLVRRRGQEARLRCSPMKGHSHVYWYRQLPEEGLKFMVYLQKENIIDESGMPKERFSAEFPKEGPSILRIQQVVRGDSAAYFCASSPSDSSEQYFGPGTRLTVT.